This T cell receptor (beta chain) stems from a study of blood T cell repertoires in COVID-19. Overall study: The cDNA or gDNA used as material had been derived from T cells, B-cell-depleted T cells, or PBMCs.

V lost 4 bases, J lost 6 bases, and 3 bases stayed unmatched. This CDR3 region has 15 residues. Germline CDR1 is SGHTA and CDR2 is FQGTGA. In the authors' workflow: The assay estimated nucleated cells by amplifying reference gene primers. Clones were read by immunoSEQ multiplex PCR, and TCRdb kept only the in-frame ones, dropping some. The V and J calls and clone size were taken over from that table, and D and trimming were inferred from the DNA. The sample records fewer than 350,000 clones, roughly 86% being singletons. The sequence came from a man aged 35 to 55 with active or convalescent COVID-19. The specimen sequenced was peripheral blood. The chain uses TRBV7-3 and TRBJ2-1; 13 nucleotides line up with TRBD2. The CDR3 DNA reads as TGTGCCAGCAGCTGGGGACTAGCGGGGTTCAATGAGCAGTTCTTC. Translation: CASSWGLAGFNEQFF. The full variable domain, with the rest looked up from reference TRBV7-3 and TRBJ2-1, is GAGVSQTPSNKVTEKGKYVELRCDPISGHTALYWYRQSLGQGPEFLIYFQGTGAADDSGLPNDRFFAVRPEGSVSTLKIQRTERGDSAVYLCASSWGLAGFNEQFFGPGTRLTVL.